This T cell receptor beta chain derives from a study of prognosis after radiotherapy for stage I lung cancer. At the level of the study: None of the non-small cell lung cancer patients was considered medically operable. Development of distant metastases after radiotherapy was seen in several patients at a median of roughly 7 months, with no significant progression in over twelve.

In its sample, this clonotype was seen many times. Antigen specificity is unknown. It was by two-round multiplex PCR that TCR beta CDR3 was amplified from genomic DNA. Gene-specific primers for each TRBV and TRBJ gene drove first-round PCR. Universal primers went into the second round of PCR. TCRdb recomputed calls from the multiplex PCR reads with MiXCR, one row per CDR3 protein. Among tens of thousands of distinct CDR3 sequences, about 37% were seen once, and the ten largest hold 55% to 70%. Overall study results and limits: Counts of unique TCR clones fell following stereotactic body radiation therapy, median roughly 9,900 versus 7,200.

The V gene lost 1 base and the J gene lost 5 bases, with 6 bases spanning the gap. This CDR3 contains 13 residues. Sequencing used PBMCs, obtained before or after stereotactic body radiation therapy (not recorded which). The sequence came from a donor over 45 with non-small cell lung cancer. The rearrangement links TRBV12-3 or TRBV12-4 to TRBJ2-1; no clear D gene. The chain's CDR3 is CASSLGPHNEQFF. As DNA, the CDR3 is TGTGCCAGCAGTTTAGGGCCGCACAATGAGCAGTTCTTC.